These 22 T cell receptor beta chains share one sample of origin, sequenced in a study of T cell responses to AZD1222 COVID-19 vaccine. The data were produced by immunoSEQ multiplex PCR, yet TCRdb's version contains in-frame clones alone and is incomplete. The sample includes 150,000 or so clones, 80% to 90% of them seen just once. This material consisted of peripheral blood, taken on day 0 of AZD1222 vaccination. These TCRs come from an adult in good health.

CDR3 bases: TGTGCCAGCAGCCCCCCAGGGGCGGGTAGGGGCTACACCTTC. This translates into CASSPPGAGRGYTF. The chain has TRBV3-1 (or the pseudogene TRBV3-2) and TRBJ1-2, with D possibly being TRBD1 (6 bases). CDR1 is LGHDT, CDR2 YNNKEL, per germline (reference sequence). This CDR3 region has 14 residues. V dropped 4 bases and J dropped 8 bases, with 17 bases sitting between them.

The rearrangement uses TRBV5-8 and TRBJ2-7; the D gene could be TRBD1 or TRBD2 (5 bases each). V was cut by 7 bases and J by 0 bases, with 11 bases left in between. The CDR3 has 13 residues. From germline, CDR1 is SGHTS and CDR2 YDEGEE. CDR3: CASVGPDSYEQYF. The DNA for the CDR3 is TGTGCCAGCGTGGGACCGGACTCCTACGAGCAGTACTTC.

The chain employs TRBV10-3 and TRBJ1-2; D is undetermined. The CDR3 length is 14 residues. Trimming removed 8 bases from V and 10 bases from J, with 23 bases in between. CDR1 ENHRY and CDR2 SYGVKD come from the germline V gene. The CDR3 loop is CAIFQDRAGGDYTF. In DNA form, the CDR3 reads TGTGCCATCTTTCAGGACCGCGCTGGAGGAGACTACACCTTC.

This rearrangement joins TRBV5-1 to TRBJ2-2; D unclear. Germline values: CDR1 SGHRS, CDR2 YFSETQ. Trimming took off 1 base at V and 0 bases at J, with 7 bases between the two ends. This CDR3 has 15 residues. The CDR3 nucleotides read TGCGCCAGCAGCTTGTGGCAGGCGAACACCGGGGAGCTGTTTTTT. Amino acids: CASSLWQANTGELFF.

This rearrangement joins TRBV3-1 (or the pseudogene TRBV3-2) to TRBJ2-7; 8 bases align to TRBD2. There are 15 residues in the CDR3. The germline gives CDR1 LGHDT, CDR2 YNNKEL (reference sequence). The ends lost 9 bases at V and 1 base at J; junction bases unmatched: 11. Here the CDR3 DNA reads TGTGCCAGGGGAAGGCGGGGGGCTGGGTCCTACGAGCAGTACTTC. Residues: CARGRRGAGSYEQYF.

This clone showed up just once. The chain is built from TRBV21-1 and TRBJ2-4; the table's D call TRBD1 went unverified against the DNA. TRBV21-1 is described as a pseudogene. The CDR3 sequence is 16 residues long. Here the CDR3 reads CASSKAGTGVGNIQYF. CDR3 DNA: TGTGCCAGCAGCAAAGCGGGGACAGGGGTAGGAAACATTCAGTACTTC.

This clone appeared a few times. This rearrangement joins TRBV7-2 to TRBJ1-5, with 8 bases aligning to TRBD1. This CDR3 spans 14 amino acids. V gave up 5 bases and J gave up 3 bases; unmatched junction bases: 3. Germline V gene lookup returns CDR1 SGHTA and CDR2 FQGNSA. CDR3 in amino acids: CASSRTGLNQPQHF. The CDR3 DNA reads as TGTGCCAGCAGCAGGACAGGGCTCAATCAGCCCCAGCATTTT.

The rearrangement uses TRBV28 and TRBJ1-3; D uncertain. The CDR3 runs 12 residues. The germline gives CDR1 MDHEN, CDR2 SYDVKM. Trimming removed 6 bases at V and 2 bases at J, with 5 bases between. The CDR3 DNA is TGTGCCAGCAGCTCGCCTGGAAACACCATATATTTT. It is translated as CASSSPGNTIYF.

The chain links TRBV6-2 or TRBV6-3 to TRBJ2-7, with D possibly TRBD2 on 6 matching bases. Per the germline V gene, CDR1 is MNHEY and CDR2 is SVGEGT. The CDR3 is 18 amino acids. V dropped 2 bases and J dropped 3 bases, with 23 bases sitting between them. CDR3: CASSYPIPISGWGYEQYF. The CDR3 coding sequence is TGTGCCAGCAGTTACCCTATACCTATCAGCGGGTGGGGCTACGAGCAGTACTTC.

This clone was counted between two and nine times. The chain links TRBV7-2 to TRBJ1-2, with unresolved D. There are 14 residues in the CDR3. The V and J ends lost 5 bases and 3 bases respectively, with 13 bases between them. Germline CDR1 is SGHTA and CDR2 is FQGNSA. The CDR3 DNA is TGTGCCAGCAGCATGGGATACGTTTACTATGGCTACACCTTC. Residues: CASSMGYVYYGYTF.

V gene TRBV5-1 combines with J gene TRBJ2-2, with 7 bases that match TRBD2. V lost 0 bases to trimming and J lost 1 base; unmatched junction nucleotides: 3. Germline V lookup: CDR1 SGHRS, CDR2 YFSETQ. CDR3 length equals 16 residues. Here the CDR3 DNA reads TGCGCCAGCAGCTTGGGAGCGGGGCTGAACACCGGGGAGCTGTTTTTT. Protein: CASSLGAGLNTGELFF.

The J gene is TRBJ2-3, the V gene TRBV5-1; 8 bases agree with TRBD2. This CDR3 is built from 16 residues. Germline V CDR1 and CDR2: SGHRS, YFSETQ. J lost 2 bases, V lost 4 bases, and 9 bases had no gene match. CDR3 sequence: CASSPGLAVITDTQYF. In DNA form, the CDR3 reads TGCGCCAGCAGCCCAGGACTAGCAGTGATCACAGATACGCAGTATTTT.

The V call is TRBV4-1, the J call TRBJ1-2; a weak D match, TRBD1 (5 bases). The CDR3 is 13 residues long. V was clipped by 1 base and J by 6 bases, with 9 bases between them. CDR1 is MGHRA and CDR2 is YSYEKL in the germline V gene. CDR3 coding DNA: TGCGCCAGCAGCCAAGTTGGCAGGGATGGCTACACCTTC. It specifies CASSQVGRDGYTF.

The V call is TRBV5-1, the J call TRBJ1-5; D perhaps matches TRBD1 (5 bases). Germline V gene sequence: CDR1 SGHRS, CDR2 YFSETQ. Trimming stripped 7 bases from V and 1 base from J, with 9 bases between. The CDR3 is 13 amino acids. The CDR3 DNA is TGCGCCAGCCGGGGGGACAGCAATCAGCCCCAGCATTTT. Protein: CASRGDSNQPQHF.

This chain joins TRBV27 and TRBJ2-5, with TRBD2 identical over 7 bases. The V gene end was trimmed by 6 bases and the J gene end by 0 bases; junction bases not matched to a gene: 13. This CDR3 comprises 17 residues. Germline lookup yields CDR1 MNHEY and CDR2 SMNVEV (reference sequence). Here the CDR3 reads CASSPTSAGSYQETQYF. DNA for the CDR3: TGTGCCAGCAGCCCAACCTCAGCGGGATCGTACCAAGAGACCCAGTACTTC.

The table lists this clone with a count of one. This sequence joins TRBV28 and TRBJ1-6, with D maybe TRBD1 (6 bases). CDR3 length: 17 amino acids. With 6 bases removed from V and 1 base from J, the gap between germline ends came to 16 bases. From germline, CDR1 is MDHEN and CDR2 SYDVKM. CDR3 coding DNA: TGTGCCAGCAGGCCCGGGGGGGCTGGTTCCTATAATTCACCCCTCCACTTT. This translates into CASRPGGAGSYNSPLHF.

The CDR3 DNA sequence: TGCACCAGCAGCCTTAGGACAGGGAAAAGGCCCGCAGGGACCGGGGAGCTGTTTTTT. Its protein product is CTSSLRTGKRPAGTGELFF. V usage is TRBV1 and J usage is TRBJ2-2; the D segment call TRBD1 is taken from the table without a DNA check. TRBV1 corresponds to a pseudogene. The CDR3 has 19 amino acids.

The chain is built from TRBV5-8 and TRBJ2-1; 9 bases line up with TRBD2. The length of the CDR3 is 15 residues. Germline V gene sequence: CDR1 SGHTS, CDR2 YDEGEE. J lost 4 bases, V lost 0 bases, and 2 bases had no gene match. In DNA form, the CDR3 reads TGTGCCAGCAGCTTGGGACTAGCGGAGTACAATGAGCAGTTCTTC. Its protein product is CASSLGLAEYNEQFF.

V and J are TRBV6-1 and TRBJ2-1; D is possibly TRBD1 (6 bases). V was pared by 2 bases and J by 10 bases, with 15 bases between. The length of the CDR3 is 14 residues. Germline CDR1 and CDR2: MNHNS and SASEGT. Here the CDR3 reads CASSELHSRGEQFF. CDR3 nucleotides: TGTGCCAGCAGTGAACTTCATTCGAGGGGGGAGCAGTTCTTC.

The chain has TRBV5-4 and TRBJ1-4; D not certain. Germline CDR1 is SGHNT and CDR2 is YYREEE (reference sequence). There are 15 residues in the CDR3. Trimming pared 0 bases from V and 6 bases from J, leaving 12 bases between. This CDR3 reads CASSLAGGLYEKLFF. The DNA of the CDR3 is TGTGCCAGCAGCTTGGCAGGAGGGCTGTATGAAAAACTGTTTTTT.

This chain connects TRBV7-9 to TRBJ1-1; D is undetermined. The germline CDR1 and CDR2 sequences are SEHNR and FQNEAQ (reference sequence). CDR3 length equals 17 residues. Trimming took off 0 bases at V and 3 bases at J, with 17 bases between the two ends. The CDR3: CASSLAWVPDADTEAFF. Written as DNA, the CDR3 is TGTGCCAGCAGCTTAGCATGGGTCCCGGATGCGGACACTGAAGCTTTCTTT.

The chain has TRBV10-2 and TRBJ2-1; TRBD1 is a possible D gene (6 bases). With 0 bases removed from V and 0 bases from J, the gap between germline ends came to 6 bases. The germline V gene has CDR1 WSHSY and CDR2 SAAADI. The CDR3 runs to 15 residues. Here the CDR3 reads CASSESDSSYNEQFF. CDR3 coding DNA: TGCGCCAGCAGTGAGTCGGACAGCTCCTACAATGAGCAGTTCTTC.